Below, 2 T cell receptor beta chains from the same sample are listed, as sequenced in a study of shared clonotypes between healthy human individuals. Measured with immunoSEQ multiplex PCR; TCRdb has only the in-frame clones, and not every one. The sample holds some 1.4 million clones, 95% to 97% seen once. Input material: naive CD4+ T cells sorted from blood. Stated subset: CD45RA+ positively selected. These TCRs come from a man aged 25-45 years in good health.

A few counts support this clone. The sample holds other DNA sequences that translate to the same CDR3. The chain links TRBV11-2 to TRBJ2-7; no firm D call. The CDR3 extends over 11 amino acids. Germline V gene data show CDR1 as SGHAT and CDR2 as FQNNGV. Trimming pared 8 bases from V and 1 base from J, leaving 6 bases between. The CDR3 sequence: CASSRSYEQYF. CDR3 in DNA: TGTGCCAGCTCCCGATCCTACGAGCAGTACTTC.

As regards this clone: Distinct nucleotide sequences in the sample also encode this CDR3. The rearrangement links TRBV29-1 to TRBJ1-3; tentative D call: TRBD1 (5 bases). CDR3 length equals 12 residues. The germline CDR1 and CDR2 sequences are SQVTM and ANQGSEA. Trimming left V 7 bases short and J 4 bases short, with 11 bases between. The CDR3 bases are TGCAGCGCTGGGGGTTTCGGAAACACCATATATTTT. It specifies CSAGGFGNTIYF.